Below, one TCR beta chain is given with its context. This sample stems from a study of blood T cell repertoires in COVID-19. This CDR3 spans 11 amino acids. Germline CDR1 is SGHRS and CDR2 is YFSETQ. The V end lost 1 base, the J end lost 7 bases, and 3 bases lay between the germline ends. Sequencing used immunoSEQ multiplex PCR; TCRdb keeps in-frame clones, though not all of them. The data contain about 220,000 clones, 80% to 90% of them singletons. The sequenced sample consisted of PBMCs or T cells enriched from blood (not recorded which). This chain links TRBV5-1 with TRBJ2-1, with D hard to call. This receptor was taken from a young woman in a cohort exposed to, infected with or recovered from COVID-19 (not recorded which). The CDR3 DNA reads as TGCGCCAGCAGCTTGTCAAATGAGCAGTTCTTC. Encoded protein: CASSLSNEQFF.